This T cell receptor (beta chain) derives from a study of blood T cell repertoires in COVID-19. At the level of the study: Whether acute or convalescent, the COVID-19 samples came from the United States, Italy and Spain. PBMCs, B-cell-depleted T cells, or T cells provided the cDNA or gDNA that made up the material.

Patients from Seattle were sampled longitudinally, starting during active infection. CDR3 length: 17 amino acids. Germline CDR1 LNHDA, CDR2 SQIVND (reference sequence). Trimming cost V 2 bases and J 4 bases; bases outside gene matches: 9. The data were produced by immunoSEQ multiplex PCR, yet TCRdb's version contains in-frame clones alone and is incomplete. The profile shows 270,000 or so clones, 90% of them singletons. This clone appeared a single time. This TCR was recovered from a woman in her sixties with COVID-19, enrolled during active disease. The J gene is TRBJ1-2, the V gene TRBV19; 11 positions match TRBD1. Material: peripheral blood. Here the CDR3 reads CASSIQDRGRIGYGYTF. CDR3 bases: TGTGCCAGTAGTATACAGGACAGGGGGCGGATTGGCTATGGCTACACCTTC. Together with reference TRBV19 and TRBJ1-2, the CDR3 gives the full variable domain: DGGITQSPKYLFRKEGQNVTLSCEQNLNHDAMYWYRQDPGQGLRLIYYSQIVNDFQKGDIAEGYSVSREKKESFPLTVTSAQKNPTAFYLCASSIQDRGRIGYGYTFGSGTRLTVV.